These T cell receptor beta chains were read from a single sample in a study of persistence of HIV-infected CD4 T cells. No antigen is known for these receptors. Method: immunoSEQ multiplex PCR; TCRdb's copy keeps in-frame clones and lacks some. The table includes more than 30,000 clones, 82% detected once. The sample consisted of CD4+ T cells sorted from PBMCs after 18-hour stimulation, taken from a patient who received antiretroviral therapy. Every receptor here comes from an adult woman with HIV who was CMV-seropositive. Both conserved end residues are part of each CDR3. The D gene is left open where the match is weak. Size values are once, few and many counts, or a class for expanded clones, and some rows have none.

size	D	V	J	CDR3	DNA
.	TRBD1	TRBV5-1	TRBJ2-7	CASSSTPPGQGNSYEQYF	TGCGCCAGCAGCTCAACACCCCCCGGACAGGGGAACTCCTACGAGCAGTACTTC
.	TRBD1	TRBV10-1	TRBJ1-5	CASSTGQATTHFRHF	TGCGCCAGCAGTACTGGACAGGCGACCACCCATTTTCGGCATTTT
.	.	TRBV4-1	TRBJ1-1	CASSQEPGQSAFF	TGCGCCAGCAGCCAAGAACCGGGACAATCGGCTTTCTTT
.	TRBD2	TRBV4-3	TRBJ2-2	CASSQEVQRGPTGELFF	TGCGCCAGCAGCCAAGAAGTTCAGCGGGGGCCCACCGGGGAGCTGTTTTTT
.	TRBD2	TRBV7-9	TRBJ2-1	CASSLGGRNEQFF	TGTGCCAGCAGCTTAGGCGGGAGGAATGAGCAGTTCTTC
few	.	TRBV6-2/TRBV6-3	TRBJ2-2	CASSSGVRSVTGELFF	TGTGCCAGCAGTTCCGGGGTTCGGTCGGTGACCGGGGAGCTGTTTTTT
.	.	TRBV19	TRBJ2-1	CASTSGTSYNEQFF	TGTGCCAGTACCTCCGGGACCTCCTACAATGAGCAGTTCTTC
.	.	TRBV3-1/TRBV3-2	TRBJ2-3	CASSLNWAAGADTQYF	TGTGCCAGCAGCCTAAATTGGGCCGCTGGCGCAGATACGCAGTATTTT
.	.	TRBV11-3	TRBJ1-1	CASSLARGTEAFF	TGTGCCAGCAGCTTAGCACGGGGGACTGAAGCTTTCTTT
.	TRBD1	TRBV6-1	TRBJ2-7	CASSEGGRGRDEQYF	TGTGCCAGCAGCGAAGGGGGCAGGGGGCGGGACGAGCAGTACTTC
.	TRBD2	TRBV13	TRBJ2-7	CASSLIGLAGGRSSYEQYF	TGTGCCAGCAGCTTAATAGGACTAGCGGGAGGGAGGAGCTCCTACGAGCAGTACTTC
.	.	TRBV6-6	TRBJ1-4	CASSSLEGEKLFF	TGTGCCAGCAGCTCCCTCGAGGGTGAAAAACTGTTTTTT
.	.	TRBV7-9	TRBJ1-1	CASSYLRGGTEAFF	TGTGCCAGCAGCTATTTGAGGGGAGGGACTGAAGCTTTCTTT
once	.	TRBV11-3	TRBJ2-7	CASSPPPGNEQYF	TGTGCCAGCAGCCCCCCCCCGGGGAACGAGCAGTACTTC
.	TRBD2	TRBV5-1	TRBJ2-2	CATRLAGGNTGELFF	TGCGCCACCCGCCTAGCGGGGGGAAACACCGGGGAGCTGTTTTTT
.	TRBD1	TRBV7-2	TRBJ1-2	CASSQADRTRTYGYTF	TGTGCCAGCAGCCAGGCGGACAGGACGAGAACTTATGGCTACACCTTC
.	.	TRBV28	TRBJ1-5	CASSRTDFSPQHF	TGTGCCAGCAGTCGGACAGACTTTTCGCCCCAGCATTTT
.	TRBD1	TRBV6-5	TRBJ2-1	CASSLGTGSYNEQFF	TGTGCCAGCAGTCTCGGGACAGGGTCCTACAATGAGCAGTTCTTC
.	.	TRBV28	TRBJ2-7	CASSFPGVPYEQYF	TGTGCCAGCAGTTTTCCGGGGGTTCCCTACGAGCAGTACTTC
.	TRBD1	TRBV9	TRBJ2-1	CASSVEPGGMNEQFF	TGTGCCAGCAGCGTAGAACCAGGGGGCATGAATGAGCAGTTCTTC
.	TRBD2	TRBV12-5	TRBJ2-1	CASGKTSGRADEQFF	TGTGCTAGTGGCAAGACTAGCGGGAGGGCTGATGAGCAGTTCTTC
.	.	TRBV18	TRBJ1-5	CASSPGQHSNQPQHF	TGTGCCAGCTCACCCGGACAACATAGCAATCAGCCCCAGCATTTT
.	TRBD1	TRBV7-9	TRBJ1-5	CASSSDQGAFSNQPQHF	TGTGCCAGCAGCTCGGACCAGGGGGCGTTTAGCAATCAGCCCCAGCATTTT
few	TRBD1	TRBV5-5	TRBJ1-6	CASSLEGQGDSPLHF	TGTGCCAGCAGCTTGGAGGGACAGGGCGATTCACCCCTCCACTTT
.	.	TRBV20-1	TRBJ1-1	CSASGVRWNTEAFF	TGCAGTGCTAGTGGGGTCCGTTGGAACACTGAAGCTTTCTTT
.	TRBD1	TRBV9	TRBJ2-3	CASSEVVGQGVRDTQYF	TGTGCCAGCAGCGAGGTGGTAGGGCAGGGGGTTAGAGATACGCAGTATTTT
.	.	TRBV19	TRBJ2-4	CASSIRGATIQYF	TGTGCCAGTAGTATCCGGGGAGCCACAATTCAGTACTTC
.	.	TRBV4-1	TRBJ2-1	CASSQVGYNEQFF	TGCGCCAGCAGCCAAGTGGGGTACAATGAGCAGTTCTTC
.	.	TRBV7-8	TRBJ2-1	CASSLAGVQRNEQFF	TGTGCCAGCAGCTTAGCGGGGGTCCAGCGGAATGAGCAGTTCTTC
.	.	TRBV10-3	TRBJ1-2	CAIVTGADYGYTF	TGTGCCATCGTAACGGGGGCAGACTATGGCTACACCTTC
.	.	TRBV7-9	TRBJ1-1	CASSFNRVAEAFF	TGTGCCAGCAGCTTTAACAGGGTAGCTGAAGCTTTCTTT
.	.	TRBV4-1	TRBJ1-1	CASSQVGSNTEAFF	TGCGCCAGCAGCCAAGTTGGCAGCAACACTGAAGCTTTCTTT